This TCR beta chain was recovered during a study of cytomegalovirus exposure and HLA in healthy donors. As to this clone: Antigen: not known.

Study outcomes and limitations: It was only CMV serostatus that was available as immune exposure information. In most subjects, TCR beta sequences reportedly gave accurate predictions of HLA-A and HLA-B alleles. Sequencing likely produced, as an artifact, a cluster of highly shared sequence variants.

In the PCR, 60 Vbeta and 13 Jbeta primers were used. Generated by immunoSEQ multiplex PCR, the TCRdb table keeps only in-frame clones and is missing some. Of about 130,000 clones listed, around three quarters are singletons. The length of the CDR3 is 15 residues. J gave up 2 bases and V 0 bases, and 2 bases lay outside the gene matches. Per the germline V gene, CDR1 is SGHRS and CDR2 is YFSETQ. Specimen: PBMCs. V is TRBV5-1 and J is TRBJ2-3, with 8 bases fitting TRBD2. The origin of this receptor is a male donor in good health and CMV-seropositive. The CDR3 DNA follows: TGCGCCAGCAGCTTGGACGGGAGGGCCACAGATACGCAGTATTTT. Encoded protein: CASSLDGRATDTQYF.